The sequence of this T cell receptor (beta chain) was determined in a study of T cells in Graves' hyperthyroidism and ophthalmopathy. Trimming shortened V by 0 bases and J by 7 bases, and 16 bases separated the two germline ends. Germline CDR1 is SGHRS and CDR2 is YFSETQ. This CDR3 contains 16 residues. RNA transcripts were the template for amplifying TCR beta CDR3 regions. The HTBI primer set was used in a first-round RT-PCR of the TCR CDR3. MiXCR was run by TCRdb on the multiplex PCR reads, yielding one entry per CDR3 protein. This table has about 570,000 distinct CDR3 sequences, roughly 50% appearing once. Study results and caveats: By a 13 V-J model, ophthalmopathy was set apart from stable hyperthyroidism. Blood shared most expanded thyroid clonotypes above 0.001.

Exclusion of patients followed from uncontrolled infection, other autoimmune disease, pregnancy or lactation. Of note for this clonotype: Its antigen is not known.

Sequenced input: peripheral blood or thyroid tissue (not recorded which). The genes are TRBV5-1 and TRBJ1-4, with D possibly matching TRBD1 (6 bases). This TCR derives from an adult woman with Graves' disease, either hyperthyroidism or ophthalmopathy (not recorded which). CDR3 nucleotides: TGCGCCAGCAGCTTGGGACTAGCGGGACACCCTGAAAAACTGTTTTTT. Its translation: CASSLGLAGHPEKLFF.